This entry is about one TCR beta chain. Its specificity is unknown. Only in-frame clones appear in the TCRdb table, and some are missing; sequencing was by immunoSEQ multiplex PCR. The sample includes around 120,000 clones, 90% of them seen just once. This entry comes from a study of graft-versus-host responses after intestinal transplantation. CDR1 is SGHDT and CDR2 is YYEEEE in the germline V gene. This CDR3 comprises 16 residues. V was pared by 2 bases and J by 3 bases, with 16 bases between. Sequences were derived from unstimulated CD4+ T cells sorted from spleen or lymph node cells, sampled before intestinal transplant. This clonotype originated in a human donor who received an intestinal transplant. This rearrangement joins TRBV5-6 to TRBJ2-3; the D gene is possibly TRBD2 (7 bases). The DNA for the CDR3 is TGTGCCAGCAGCTTAGAGTGGGGGGGCGTGACAGATACGCAGTATTTT. Residues: CASSLEWGGVTDTQYF.